These 22 T cell receptor beta chains were sequenced from one sample in a study of beta chain features in type 1 diabetes. As every portion of the isolated RNA was reverse transcribed, the sequencing read expressed TCRB transcripts. The data were produced by immunoSEQ multiplex PCR, yet TCRdb's version contains in-frame clones alone and is incomplete. The sample carries around 310,000 clones, approximately 11% recorded once. Source material: naive CD4+ T cells from blood. The receptors originated from a woman in her thirties in good health.

In its sample, this clone was seen a few times. The chain carries TRBV28 and TRBJ1-1, with D possibly matching TRBD1 (6 bases). Looked up from germline, CDR1 is MDHEN and CDR2 is SYDVKM. CDR3 length: 17 residues. Trimming removed 3 bases at V and 3 bases at J, with 20 bases between. The CDR3, as DNA: TGTGCCAGCAGTTTTGACAGGTGGGGGTTCCGGGACACTGAAGCTTTCTTT. Protein sequence: CASSFDRWGFRDTEAFF.

The chain employs TRBV7-2 and TRBJ2-1, with 9 bases matching TRBD1. The CDR3 runs 16 residues. V lost 1 base and J lost 4; bases outside the gene matches: 5. Germline V CDR1 and CDR2: SGHTA, FQGNSA. The CDR3 loop is CASSLEGTGIYNEQFF. The CDR3 region has the DNA TGTGCCAGCAGCTTAGAGGGGACAGGGATATACAATGAGCAGTTCTTC.

The J gene is TRBJ2-7, the V gene TRBV27; the match to TRBD1 covers 10 bases. The CDR3 totals 14 residues. Looked up from germline, CDR1 is MNHEY and CDR2 is SMNVEV (reference sequence). Losses at the gene ends were 5 bases for V and 4 bases for J; bases not matched to a gene: 5. CDR3 DNA: TGTGCCAGCAGTGCGGGACAGGGGAGTTACGAGCAGTACTTC. Translation gives CASSAGQGSYEQYF.

Notes on this clone: Other nucleotide sequences from this sample produce the same CDR3. This rearrangement joins TRBV4-3 to TRBJ2-2; the D gene is possibly TRBD2 (6 bases). There are 16 residues in the CDR3. V lost 4 bases and J 3 bases, leaving 15 bases between the germline ends. The germline CDR1 and CDR2 sequences are LGHNA and YSLEER. CDR3 residues: CASSLRRPSDTGELFF. CDR3 bases: TGCGCCAGCAGCCTGAGAAGGCCTAGCGACACCGGGGAGCTGTTTTTT.

This chain uses TRBV9 with TRBJ2-3; D perhaps matches TRBD2 (6 bases). With 0 bases removed from V and 2 bases from J, the gap between germline ends came to 10 bases. CDR1 is SGDLS and CDR2 is YYNGEE in the germline V gene. CDR3 length equals 15 residues. The CDR3: CASSVASAITDTQYF. The CDR3 nucleotides read TGTGCCAGCAGCGTAGCTAGCGCGATCACAGATACGCAGTATTTT. The full variable domain, with the rest looked up from reference TRBV9 and TRBJ2-3, is DSGVTQTPKHLITATGQRVTLRCSPRSGDLSVYWYQQSLDQGLQFLIQYYNGEERAKGNILERFSAQQFPDLHSELNLSSLELGDSALYFCASSVASAITDTQYFGPGTRLTVL.

This clone came up a few times. The V and J genes are TRBV4-1 and TRBJ2-3; 9 bases match TRBD2. After removal of 0 bases from V and 5 bases from J, the junction contained 12 bases not matched to a gene. This CDR3 spans 18 amino acids. Per the germline V gene, CDR1 is MGHRA and CDR2 is YSYEKL. The CDR3 reads CASSQDGGAGGGRDTQYF. CDR3 DNA sequence: TGCGCCAGCAGCCAAGATGGAGGAGCGGGAGGTGGTAGAGATACGCAGTATTTT.

This clone was observed a few times. The chain employs TRBV14 and TRBJ2-1, with 10 bases identical to TRBD1. The CDR3 contains 18 residues. Germline CDR1 SGHDN, CDR2 FVKESK. The V and J ends lost 5 bases and 0 bases, in that order; junction bases with no gene match: 10. The CDR3 DNA reads as TGTGCCAGCAGCGCCCGGACAGGGGGTGGGAGCTCCTACAATGAGCAGTTCTTC. Residues: CASSARTGGGSSYNEQFF.

This clone has just a few counts. The V gene is TRBV5-6, the J gene TRBJ2-1, with 9 bases matching TRBD2. Trimming took 0 bases from V and 1 from J; bases not matched to a gene: 8. Germline CDR1 reads SGHDT; CDR2 reads YYEEEE. CDR3 length equals 18 residues. As DNA, the CDR3 is TGTGCCAGCAGCTTGGTTCTCGGCGGGAGGGCATCCTACAATGAGCAGTTCTTC. Translation gives CASSLVLGGRASYNEQFF.

The rearrangement links TRBV29-1 to TRBJ2-3; D unresolved. This CDR3 region has 15 residues. V was shortened by 4 bases and J by 5 bases, with 19 bases between the two germline ends. From germline, CDR1 is SQVTM and CDR2 ANQGSEA. The CDR3 spells CSVGATARLGDTQYF. CDR3 nucleotides: TGCAGCGTTGGGGCAACAGCCAGGTTGGGAGATACGCAGTATTTT.

Comments on this clone: The junction and the germline gene differ at one end; a read error may be behind it. This sequence joins TRBV7-7 and TRBJ2-5, with 7 bases matching TRBD1. Germline V gene data show CDR1 as SSHAT and CDR2 as FNYEAQ (reference sequence). The CDR3 contains 14 residues. The CDR3 region has the DNA TGTGCTAGCAGCTTGACAGGGCACCAAGAGACCCAGTACTTC. Amino acids: CASSLTGHQETQYF.

The chain combines TRBV14 with TRBJ2-5; D is ambiguous. The CDR3 is made up of 15 amino acids. Germline-derived CDR1 and CDR2 are SGHDN and FVKESK. V was clipped by 4 bases and J by 9 bases, with 21 bases between them. The CDR3 nucleotides read TGTGCCAGCAGCCTCGATTTAACCCGACGGAGCTCCCAGTACTTC. It codes for CASSLDLTRRSSQYF.

This clone was detected only a few times. V gene TRBV29-1 combines with J gene TRBJ2-1; D uncertain. The CDR3 extends over 13 amino acids. CDR1 and CDR2 (germline): SQVTM, ANQGSEA. Trimming shortened V by 7 bases and J by 1 base, and 11 bases separated the two germline ends. The CDR3 region is CSGAVLSYNEQFF. The CDR3 DNA is TGCAGCGGCGCTGTCTTGTCCTACAATGAGCAGTTCTTC.

The V call is TRBV4-3, the J call TRBJ2-5; the match to TRBD2 covers 8 bases. The J call is uncertain, as TRBJ2-7 better fits the DNA end. The CDR3 loop spans 15 amino acids. The V gene's germline CDR1 is LGHNA and CDR2 YSLEER. CDR3 region: CASSLKAGEAYEQYF. The DNA for the CDR3 is TGCGCCAGCAGCCTCAAAGCGGGAGAGGCCTACGAGCAGTACTTC.

This clone has more than one count but fewer than ten. For the CDR3, the DNA is TGTGCCAGTAGTATACAAACCGGGACAGGGCCGGGTGGCTACACCTTC. It yields the protein CASSIQTGTGPGGYTF. The rearrangement links TRBV19 to TRBJ1-2; 9 nucleotides align to TRBD1. The germline CDR1 and CDR2 sequences are LNHDA and SQIVND (reference sequence). V dropped 2 bases and J dropped 7; count of bases not matched to a gene: 11. This CDR3 contains 16 residues.

This clone was seen more than once but under ten times. In DNA form, the CDR3 reads TGTGCCAGCAGCTCCACTAGCGGGATTAAGGGAGAGACCCAGTACTTC. This sequence encodes CASSSTSGIKGETQYF. The V gene is TRBV7-2, the J gene TRBJ2-5; 10 positions match TRBD2. Germline CDR1 and CDR2: SGHTA and FQGNSA. This CDR3 spans 16 amino acids. The ends lost 4 bases at V and 4 bases at J; junction bases unmatched: 9. The full variable domain, rest sourced from reference TRBV7-2 and TRBJ2-5, is GAGVSQSPSNKVTEKGKDVELRCDPISGHTALYWYRQSLGQGLEFLIYFQGNSAPDKSGLPSDRFSAERTGGSVSTLTIQRTQQEDSAVYLCASSSTSGIKGETQYFGPGTRLLVL.

This clone has more than one count but fewer than ten. The genes are TRBV28 and TRBJ2-4; TRBD2 might be the D (7 bases). CDR1 and CDR2 from the germline V gene are MDHEN and SYDVKM. V lost 3 bases, J lost 0 bases, and 12 bases lay in between. The CDR3 extends over 16 amino acids. CDR3 region: CASSLGGAVAKNIQYF. Written as DNA, the CDR3 is TGTGCCAGCAGTTTGGGGGGGGCGGTAGCCAAAAACATTCAGTACTTC.

The table lists this clone with a few counts. In DNA form, the CDR3 reads TGTGCCAGCAGCCCGGGACTTAGCACCGGGGAGCTGTTTTTT. Protein sequence: CASSPGLSTGELFF. The chain has TRBV11-2 and TRBJ2-2; possible D gene TRBD2, 6 bases. Germline V gene lookup returns CDR1 SGHAT and CDR2 FQNNGV. V was trimmed by 5 bases and J by 4 bases, leaving 11 bases between them. This CDR3 is 14 amino acids long.

CDR3 bases: TGTGCCAGCAGTCCCCGGACTAGCGGGAGCTACGAGCAGTACTTC. It codes for CASSPRTSGSYEQYF. The chain combines TRBV27 with TRBJ2-7; 13 positions agree with TRBD2. The V gene's germline CDR1 is MNHEY and CDR2 SMNVEV (reference sequence). With V trimmed by 5 bases and J by 3 bases, 4 bases remained unmatched. The CDR3 runs 15 residues.

The table lists this clone with a few counts. The chain links TRBV2 to TRBJ2-1, with 10 bases identical to TRBD1. The germline gives CDR1 SNHLY, CDR2 FYNNEI. V lost 8 bases, J lost 4 bases, and 5 bases stayed unmatched. There are 14 residues in the CDR3. The CDR3 DNA sequence: TGTGCCAGCCAAGCGGGACAGGGGTACAATGAGCAGTTCTTC. Amino acids: CASQAGQGYNEQFF.

The chain links TRBV7-2 to TRBJ2-1; no clear D. The germline gives CDR1 SGHTA, CDR2 FQGNSA. Trimming removed 5 bases at V and 10 bases at J, with 12 bases between. The CDR3 totals 12 residues. The CDR3 DNA reads TGTGCCAGCAGCGCCCAGGTGTACGAGCAGTTCTTC. It codes for CASSAQVYEQFF.

This clone came up a few times. The chain carries TRBV25-1 and TRBJ2-7; 9 bases map to TRBD1. The CDR3 is 17 residues long. Trimming at V came to 1 base and at J to 0 bases, leaving 7 bases not matched to a gene. Germline V lookup: CDR1 MGHDK, CDR2 SYGVNS. The CDR3 is CASSEWGQGHHSYEQYF. The CDR3 region has the DNA TGTGCCAGCAGTGAATGGGGACAGGGCCACCACTCCTACGAGCAGTACTTC.

V gene TRBV4-3 combines with J gene TRBJ2-1; D ambiguous. Trimming took off 4 bases at V and 2 bases at J, with 15 bases between the two ends. This CDR3 spans 16 amino acids. Germline assignment: CDR1 LGHNA and CDR2 YSLEER. In DNA, the CDR3 is TGCGCCAGCAGCCGTTTTACGACTGAAACCTACAATGAGCAGTTCTTC. Protein product: CASSRFTTETYNEQFF.